Listed here is a single TCR beta chain. Its antigen is unknown. These data belong to a study of PD-1 blockade in mismatch repair-deficient tumors. Looking at the study overall: Patients had approximately 11 mismatch repair-deficient cancer types and were previously treated and progressing.

Findings of the study overall: Tumor-resident clones, often absent from pretreatment blood, expanded after pembrolizumab and then contracted.

Every patient had mismatch repair deficiency by PCR or immunohistochemistry. Libraries were prepared by immunoSEQ multiplex PCR; TCRdb keeps only in-frame clonotypes and omits some of them. The sample includes about 63,000 clones, around 89% seen only once; the top ten take about 15%. Source: peripheral blood, taken 52 weeks after starting pembrolizumab. This sequence originates from an adult with mismatch repair-deficient cancer.

The CDR3 coding sequence is TGTGCCAGCAGAGGAGGTTTCTATGGCTACACCTTC. Amino acids: CASRGGFYGYTF. This chain links TRBV6-5 with TRBJ1-2; D is undetermined. The CDR3 has 12 residues. V was clipped by 6 bases and J by 4 bases, with 9 bases between them. Germline V gene lookup returns CDR1 MNHEY and CDR2 SVGAGI.